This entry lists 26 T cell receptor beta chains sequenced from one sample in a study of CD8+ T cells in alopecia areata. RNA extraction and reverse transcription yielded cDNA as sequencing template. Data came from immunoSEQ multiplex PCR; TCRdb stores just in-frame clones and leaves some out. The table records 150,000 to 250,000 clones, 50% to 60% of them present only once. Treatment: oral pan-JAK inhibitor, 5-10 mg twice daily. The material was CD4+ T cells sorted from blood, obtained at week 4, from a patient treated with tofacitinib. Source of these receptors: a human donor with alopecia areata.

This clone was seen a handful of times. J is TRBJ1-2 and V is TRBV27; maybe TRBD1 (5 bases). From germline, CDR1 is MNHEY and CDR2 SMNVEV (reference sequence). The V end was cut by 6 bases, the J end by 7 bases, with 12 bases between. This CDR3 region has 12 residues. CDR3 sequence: CASRERGRGYTF. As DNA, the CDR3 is TGTGCCAGCAGAGAGCGGGGCCGTGGCTACACCTTC.

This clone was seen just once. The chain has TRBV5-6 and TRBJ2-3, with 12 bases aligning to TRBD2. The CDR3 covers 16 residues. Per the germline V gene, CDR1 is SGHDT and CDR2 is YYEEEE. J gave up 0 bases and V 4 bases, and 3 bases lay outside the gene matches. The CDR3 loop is CASSGTSGLSTDTQYF. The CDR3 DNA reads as TGTGCCAGCAGCGGGACTAGCGGGTTAAGCACAGATACGCAGTATTTT.

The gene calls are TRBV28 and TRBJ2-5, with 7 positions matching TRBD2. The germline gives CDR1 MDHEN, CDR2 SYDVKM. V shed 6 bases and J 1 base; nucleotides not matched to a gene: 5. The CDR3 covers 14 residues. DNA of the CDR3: TGTGCCAGCAGACTACTAGCGCCCCAAGAGACCCAGTACTTC. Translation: CASRLLAPQETQYF.

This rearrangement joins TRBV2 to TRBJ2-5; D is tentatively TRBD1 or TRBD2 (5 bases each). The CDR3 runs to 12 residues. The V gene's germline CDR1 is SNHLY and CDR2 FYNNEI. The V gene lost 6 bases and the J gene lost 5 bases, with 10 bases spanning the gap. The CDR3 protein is CASRGVGETQYF. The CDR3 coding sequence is TGTGCCAGCAGGGGGGTCGGGGAGACCCAGTACTTC.

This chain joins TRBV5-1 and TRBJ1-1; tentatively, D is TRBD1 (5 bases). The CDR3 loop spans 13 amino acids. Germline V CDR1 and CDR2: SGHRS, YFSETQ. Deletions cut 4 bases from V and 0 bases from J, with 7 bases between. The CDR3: CASSGTMNTEAFF. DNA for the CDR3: TGCGCCAGCAGCGGGACCATGAACACTGAAGCTTTCTTT.

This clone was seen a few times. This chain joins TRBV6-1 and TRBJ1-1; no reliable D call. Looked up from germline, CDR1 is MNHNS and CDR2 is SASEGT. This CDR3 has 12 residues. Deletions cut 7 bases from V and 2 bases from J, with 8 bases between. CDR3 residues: CASTAFNTEAFF. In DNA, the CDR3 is TGTGCCAGCACGGCCTTCAACACTGAAGCTTTCTTT.

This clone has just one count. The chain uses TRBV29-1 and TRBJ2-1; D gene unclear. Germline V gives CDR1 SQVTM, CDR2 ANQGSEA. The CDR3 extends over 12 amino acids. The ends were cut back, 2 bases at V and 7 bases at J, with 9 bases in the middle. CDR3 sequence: CSVERAINEQFF. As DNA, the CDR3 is TGCAGCGTTGAAAGGGCAATTAATGAGCAGTTCTTC.

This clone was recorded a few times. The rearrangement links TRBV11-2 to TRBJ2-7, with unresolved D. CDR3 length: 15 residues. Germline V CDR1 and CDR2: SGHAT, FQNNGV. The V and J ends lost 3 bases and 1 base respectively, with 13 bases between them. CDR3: CASSLGLVTSYEQYF. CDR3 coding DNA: TGTGCCAGCAGCTTGGGTTTAGTTACTTCCTACGAGCAGTACTTC.

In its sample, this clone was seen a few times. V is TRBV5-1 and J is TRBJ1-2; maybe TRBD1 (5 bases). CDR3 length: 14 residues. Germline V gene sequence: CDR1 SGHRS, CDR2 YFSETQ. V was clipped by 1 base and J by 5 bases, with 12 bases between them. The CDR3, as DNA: TGCGCCAGCAGCTTGACGACAGTCGGATATGGCTACACCTTC. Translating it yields CASSLTTVGYGYTF.

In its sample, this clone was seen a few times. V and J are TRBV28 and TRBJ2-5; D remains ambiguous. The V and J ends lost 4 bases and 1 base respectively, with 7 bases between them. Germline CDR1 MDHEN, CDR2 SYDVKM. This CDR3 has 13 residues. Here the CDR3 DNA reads TGTGCCAGCAGTTGGACGGGCCAAGAGACCCAGTACTTC. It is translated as CASSWTGQETQYF.

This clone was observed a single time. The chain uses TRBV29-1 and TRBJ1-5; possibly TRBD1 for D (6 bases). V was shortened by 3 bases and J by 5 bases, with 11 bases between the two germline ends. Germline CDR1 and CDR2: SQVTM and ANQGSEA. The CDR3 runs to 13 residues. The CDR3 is CSVEAGEHQPQHF. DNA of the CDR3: TGCAGCGTTGAGGCAGGGGAGCATCAGCCCCAGCATTTT. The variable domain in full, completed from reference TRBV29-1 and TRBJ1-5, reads SAVISQKPSRDICQRGTSLTIQCQVDSQVTMMFWYRQQPGQSLTLIATANQGSEATYESGFVIDKFPISRPNLTFSTLTVSNMSPEDSSIYLCSVEAGEHQPQHFGDGTRLSIL.

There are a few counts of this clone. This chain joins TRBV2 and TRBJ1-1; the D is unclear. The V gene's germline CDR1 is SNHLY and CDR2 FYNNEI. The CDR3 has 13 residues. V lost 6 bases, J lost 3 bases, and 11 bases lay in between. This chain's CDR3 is CASSPQRDTEAFF. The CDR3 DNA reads TGTGCCAGCAGCCCACAGAGAGACACTGAAGCTTTCTTT.

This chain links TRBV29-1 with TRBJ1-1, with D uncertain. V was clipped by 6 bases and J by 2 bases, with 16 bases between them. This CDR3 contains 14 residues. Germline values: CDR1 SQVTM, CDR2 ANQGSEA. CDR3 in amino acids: CSVRILLSNTEAFF. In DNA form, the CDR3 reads TGCAGCGTCCGGATCCTTCTTTCCAACACTGAAGCTTTCTTT. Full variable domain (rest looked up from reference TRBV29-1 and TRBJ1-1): SAVISQKPSRDICQRGTSLTIQCQVDSQVTMMFWYRQQPGQSLTLIATANQGSEATYESGFVIDKFPISRPNLTFSTLTVSNMSPEDSSIYLCSVRILLSNTEAFFGQGTRLTVV.

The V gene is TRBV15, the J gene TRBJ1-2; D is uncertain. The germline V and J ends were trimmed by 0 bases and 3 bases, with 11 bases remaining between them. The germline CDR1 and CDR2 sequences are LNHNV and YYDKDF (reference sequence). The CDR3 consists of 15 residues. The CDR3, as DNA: TGTGCCACCAGCAGAGATTACGTGCCCCACTATGGCTACACCTTC. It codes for CATSRDYVPHYGYTF.

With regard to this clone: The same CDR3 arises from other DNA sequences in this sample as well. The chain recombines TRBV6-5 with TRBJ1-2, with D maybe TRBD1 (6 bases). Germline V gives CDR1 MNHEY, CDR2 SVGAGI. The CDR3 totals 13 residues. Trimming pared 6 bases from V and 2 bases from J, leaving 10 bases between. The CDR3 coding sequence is TGTGCCAGCAGCTCGCAGGGGAACTATGGCTACACCTTC. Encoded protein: CASSSQGNYGYTF.

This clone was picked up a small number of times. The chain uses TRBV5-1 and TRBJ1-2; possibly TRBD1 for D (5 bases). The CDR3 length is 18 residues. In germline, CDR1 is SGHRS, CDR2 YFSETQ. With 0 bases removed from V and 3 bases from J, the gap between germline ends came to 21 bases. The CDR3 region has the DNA TGCGCCAGCAGCTTGGGCGTTGCCAGGGTGACGGGGGACTATGGCTACACCTTC. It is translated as CASSLGVARVTGDYGYTF.

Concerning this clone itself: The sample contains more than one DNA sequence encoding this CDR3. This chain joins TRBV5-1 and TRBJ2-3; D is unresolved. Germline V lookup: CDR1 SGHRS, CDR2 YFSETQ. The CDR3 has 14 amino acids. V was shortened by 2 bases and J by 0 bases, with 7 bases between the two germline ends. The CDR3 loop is CASSLEPSTDTQYF. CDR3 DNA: TGCGCCAGCAGCTTAGAACCAAGCACAGATACGCAGTATTTT.

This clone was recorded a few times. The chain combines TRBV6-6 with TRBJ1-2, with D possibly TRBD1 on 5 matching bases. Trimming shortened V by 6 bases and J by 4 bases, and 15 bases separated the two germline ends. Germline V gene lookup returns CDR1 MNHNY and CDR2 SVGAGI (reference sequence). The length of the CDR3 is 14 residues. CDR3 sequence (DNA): TGTGCCAGCAGGGGGGGGAACAGTTCCTATGGCTACACCTTC. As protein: CASRGGNSSYGYTF.

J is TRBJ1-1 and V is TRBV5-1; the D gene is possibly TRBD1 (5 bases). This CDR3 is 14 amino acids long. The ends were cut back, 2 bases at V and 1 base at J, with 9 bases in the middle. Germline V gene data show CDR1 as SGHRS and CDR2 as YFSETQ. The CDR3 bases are TGCGCCAGCAGCTTAGGACACAAGAACACTGAAGCTTTCTTT. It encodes CASSLGHKNTEAFF.

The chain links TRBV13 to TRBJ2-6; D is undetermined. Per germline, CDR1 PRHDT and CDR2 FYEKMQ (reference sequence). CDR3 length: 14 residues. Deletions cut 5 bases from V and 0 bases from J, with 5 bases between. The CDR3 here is CASSPRSGANVLTF. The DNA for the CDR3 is TGTGCCAGCAGCCCCCGCTCTGGGGCCAACGTCCTGACTTTC. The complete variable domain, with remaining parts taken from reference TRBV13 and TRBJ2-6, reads AAGVIQSPRHLIKEKRETATLKCYPIPRHDTVYWYQQGPGQDPQFLISFYEKMQSDKGSIPDRFSAQQFSDYHSELNMSSLELGDSALYFCASSPRSGANVLTFGAGSRLTVL.

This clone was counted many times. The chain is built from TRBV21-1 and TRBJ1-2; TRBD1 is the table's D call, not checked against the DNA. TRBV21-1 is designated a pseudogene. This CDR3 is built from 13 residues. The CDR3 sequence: CASSKQGHYGYTF. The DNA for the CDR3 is TGTGCCAGCAGCAAGCAGGGGCACTATGGCTACACCTTC.

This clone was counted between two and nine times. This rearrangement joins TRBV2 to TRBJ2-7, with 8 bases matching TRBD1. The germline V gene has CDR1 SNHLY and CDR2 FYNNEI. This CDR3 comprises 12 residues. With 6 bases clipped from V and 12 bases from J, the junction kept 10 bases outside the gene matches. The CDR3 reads CASSYSTGASYF. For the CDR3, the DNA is TGTGCCAGCAGCTATTCGACAGGGGCCTCGTACTTC.

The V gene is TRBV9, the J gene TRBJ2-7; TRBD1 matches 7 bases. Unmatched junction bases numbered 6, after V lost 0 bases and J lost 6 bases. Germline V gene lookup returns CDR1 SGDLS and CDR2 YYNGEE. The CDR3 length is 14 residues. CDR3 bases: TGTGCCAGCAGCGTAGGGGACAGCCGGAGCGAGCAGTACTTC. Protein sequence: CASSVGDSRSEQYF.

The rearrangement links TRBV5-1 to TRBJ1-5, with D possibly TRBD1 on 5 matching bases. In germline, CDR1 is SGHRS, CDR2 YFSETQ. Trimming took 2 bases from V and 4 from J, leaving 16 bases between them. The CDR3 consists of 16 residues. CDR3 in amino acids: CASSFLPGRANQPQHF. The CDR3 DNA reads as TGCGCCAGCAGCTTTCTTCCGGGACGAGCGAATCAGCCCCAGCATTTT.

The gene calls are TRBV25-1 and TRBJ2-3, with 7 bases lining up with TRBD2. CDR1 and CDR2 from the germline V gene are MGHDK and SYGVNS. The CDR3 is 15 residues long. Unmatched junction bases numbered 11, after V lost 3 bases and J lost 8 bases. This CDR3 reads CASSETSSRSSTQYF. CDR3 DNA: TGTGCCAGCAGTGAGACTAGCAGTAGGAGTAGTACGCAGTATTTT. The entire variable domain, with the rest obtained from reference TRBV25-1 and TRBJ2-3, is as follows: EADIYQTPRYLVIGTGKKITLECSQTMGHDKMYWYQQDPGMELHLIHYSYGVNSTEKGDLSSESTVSRIRTEHFPLTLESARPSHTSQYLCASSETSSRSSTQYFGPGTRLTVL.

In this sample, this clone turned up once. The CDR3 DNA is TGCGCCAGCAACCCCGGGGCCCCTTCCTACGAGCAGTACTTC. It is translated as CASNPGAPSYEQYF. This chain uses TRBV5-1 with TRBJ2-7; D may be TRBD1 or TRBD2 (5 bases each). There are 14 residues in the CDR3. With 6 bases removed from V and 1 base from J, the gap between germline ends came to 14 bases. CDR1 is SGHRS, CDR2 YFSETQ, per germline. The entire variable domain, with the rest obtained from reference TRBV5-1 and TRBJ2-7, is as follows: KAGVTQTPRYLIKTRGQQVTLSCSPISGHRSVSWYQQTPGQGLQFLFEYFSETQRNKGNFPGRFSGRQFSNSRSEMNVSTLELGDSALYLCASNPGAPSYEQYFGPGTRLTVT.